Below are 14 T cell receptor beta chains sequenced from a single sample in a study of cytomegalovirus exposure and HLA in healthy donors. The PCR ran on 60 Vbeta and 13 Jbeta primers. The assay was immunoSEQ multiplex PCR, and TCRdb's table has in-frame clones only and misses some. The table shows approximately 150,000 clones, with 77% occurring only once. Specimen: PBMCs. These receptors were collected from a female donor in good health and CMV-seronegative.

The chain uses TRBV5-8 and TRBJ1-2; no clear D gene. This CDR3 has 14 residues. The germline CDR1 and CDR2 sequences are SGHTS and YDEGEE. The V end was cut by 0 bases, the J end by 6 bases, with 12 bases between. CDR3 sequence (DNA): TGTGCCAGCAGCTTGGATGCACGGGGTAATGGCTACACCTTC. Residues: CASSLDARGNGYTF.

The CDR3 is CSIYGGDTEAFF. For the CDR3, the DNA is TGCAGCATCTATGGGGGGGACACTGAAGCTTTCTTT. V and J are TRBV29-1 and TRBJ1-1; possibly TRBD1 for D (5 bases). The CDR3 length is 12 residues. Per germline, CDR1 SQVTM and CDR2 ANQGSEA. Between the trimmed V and J ends, which lost 8 bases and 3 bases, there was a span of 13 bases.

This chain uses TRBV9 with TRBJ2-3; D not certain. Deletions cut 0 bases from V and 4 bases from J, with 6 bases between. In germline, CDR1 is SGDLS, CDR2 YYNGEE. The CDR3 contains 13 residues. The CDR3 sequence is CASSVAGADTQYF. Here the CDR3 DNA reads TGTGCCAGCAGCGTAGCCGGAGCAGATACGCAGTATTTT.

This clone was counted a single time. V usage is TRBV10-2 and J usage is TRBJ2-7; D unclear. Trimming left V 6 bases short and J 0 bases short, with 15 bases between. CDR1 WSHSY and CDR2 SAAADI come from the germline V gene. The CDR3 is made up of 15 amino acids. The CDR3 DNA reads TGCGCCAGCAGACCCCCTACCGAAAGCTCCTACGAGCAGTACTTC. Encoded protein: CASRPPTESSYEQYF.

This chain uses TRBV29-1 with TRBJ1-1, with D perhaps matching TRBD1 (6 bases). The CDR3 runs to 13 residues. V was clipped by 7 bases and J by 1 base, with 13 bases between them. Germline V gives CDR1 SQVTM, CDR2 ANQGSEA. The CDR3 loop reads CSAPGHQNTEAFF. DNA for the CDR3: TGCAGCGCCCCGGGACATCAGAACACTGAAGCTTTCTTT.

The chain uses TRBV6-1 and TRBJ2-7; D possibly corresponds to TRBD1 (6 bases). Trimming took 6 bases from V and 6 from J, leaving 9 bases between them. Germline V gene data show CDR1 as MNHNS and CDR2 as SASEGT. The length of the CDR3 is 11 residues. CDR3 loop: CASSKGVEQYF. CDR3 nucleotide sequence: TGTGCCAGCAGCAAGGGGGTCGAGCAGTACTTC.

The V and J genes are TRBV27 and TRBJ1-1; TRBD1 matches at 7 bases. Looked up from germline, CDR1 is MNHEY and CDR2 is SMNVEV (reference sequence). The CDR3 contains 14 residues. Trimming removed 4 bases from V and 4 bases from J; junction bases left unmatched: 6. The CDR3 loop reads CASSSRTGTTEAFF. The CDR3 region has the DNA TGTGCCAGCAGTTCCCGGACAGGAACCACTGAAGCTTTCTTT.

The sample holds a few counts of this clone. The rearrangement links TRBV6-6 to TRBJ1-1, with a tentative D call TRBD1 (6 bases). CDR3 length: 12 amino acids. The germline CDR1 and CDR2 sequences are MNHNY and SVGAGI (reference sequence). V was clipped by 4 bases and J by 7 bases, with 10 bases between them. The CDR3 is CASSSTGFEAFF. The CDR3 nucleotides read TGTGCCAGCAGTTCAACAGGGTTTGAAGCTTTCTTT.

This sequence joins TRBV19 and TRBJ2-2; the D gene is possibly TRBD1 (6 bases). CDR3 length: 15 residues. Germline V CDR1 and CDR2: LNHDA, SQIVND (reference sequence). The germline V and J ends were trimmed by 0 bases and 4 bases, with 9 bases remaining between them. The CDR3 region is CASSIEGHTTGELFF. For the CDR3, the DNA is TGTGCCAGTAGTATAGAGGGACACACCACCGGGGAGCTGTTTTTT.

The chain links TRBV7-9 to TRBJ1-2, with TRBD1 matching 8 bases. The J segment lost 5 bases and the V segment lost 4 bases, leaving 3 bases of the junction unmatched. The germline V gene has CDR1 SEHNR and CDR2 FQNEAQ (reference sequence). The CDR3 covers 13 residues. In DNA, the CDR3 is TGTGCCAGCAGCTCAGACAGGGGTTATGGCTACACCTTC. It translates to CASSSDRGYGYTF.

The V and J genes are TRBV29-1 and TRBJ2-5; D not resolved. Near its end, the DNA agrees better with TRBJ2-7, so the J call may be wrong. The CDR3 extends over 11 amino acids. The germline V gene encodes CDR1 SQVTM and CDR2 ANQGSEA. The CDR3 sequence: CSVVHVSEQYF. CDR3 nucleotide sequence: TGCAGCGTTGTTCATGTTTCCGAGCAGTACTTC.

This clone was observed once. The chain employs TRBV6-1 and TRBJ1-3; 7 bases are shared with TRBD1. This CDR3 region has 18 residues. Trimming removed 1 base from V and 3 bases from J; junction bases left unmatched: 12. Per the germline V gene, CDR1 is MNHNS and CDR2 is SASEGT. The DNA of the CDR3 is TGTGCCAGCAGTGAAGTAAACCGGGACAGAAGACATGGAAACACCATATATTTT. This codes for CASSEVNRDRRHGNTIYF.

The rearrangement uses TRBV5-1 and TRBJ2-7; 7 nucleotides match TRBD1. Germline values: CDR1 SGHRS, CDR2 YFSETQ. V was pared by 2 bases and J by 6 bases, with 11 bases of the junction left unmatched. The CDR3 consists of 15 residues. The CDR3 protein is CASSFRGQYGSEQYF. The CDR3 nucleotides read TGCGCCAGCAGCTTTAGGGGGCAGTATGGCTCCGAGCAGTACTTC.

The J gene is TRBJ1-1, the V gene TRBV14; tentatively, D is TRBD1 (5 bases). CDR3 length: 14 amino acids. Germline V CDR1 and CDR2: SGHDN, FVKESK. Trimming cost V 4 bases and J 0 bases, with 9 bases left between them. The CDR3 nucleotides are TGTGCCAGCAGCCGAATGACAGTGAACACTGAAGCTTTCTTT. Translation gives CASSRMTVNTEAFF.